This record looks at one T cell receptor beta chain sequence and its context. Its binding antigen is unknown. Base qualities are not provided; no much larger clone lies one nucleotide away. The immunoSEQ Assay, a bias-controlled multiplex PCR, was used to amplify TCRbeta CDR3 regions from genomic DNA. The authors' analysis ran thus. Nucleated cell counts per sample were estimated from amplification of reference gene primers within the assay. Sequence reads were collapsed and filtered to measure the absolute abundance of every unique TCRbeta CDR3 rearrangement. For each sample, productive Simpson clonality was calculated as the square root of Simpson's diversity index over productive rearrangements. TCRdb provides this immuneACCESS table in a form limited to in-frame rearrangements. Some clones are lacking; in checked studies, under half of them reflect an unresolved V gene, and why the rest are absent is not known. V and J calls and clone size are as listed in that table; D and trimming were resolved from the DNA. The sample table lists over 45,000 clones, roughly nine tenths of them with a count of one. Around 30% of the sample comes from the top ten.

This record comes from a study of blood T cell repertoires in COVID-19 (dated by TCRdb to 2018 to 2021). Background on the whole study: Samples from collaborators originated in the United States, Italy and Spain and spanned both the acute and convalescent phases of COVID-19. The material from the prospective study consisted of cDNA or gDNA derived from T cells, B-cell-depleted T cells, or PBMCs. The dataset comprised deeply sampled blood TCRbeta repertoires from subjects exposed to, actively infected with, or recovered from COVID-19. A freely available public database, intended as a resource for researchers studying the immune response to SARS-CoV-2, is where the repertoires were released. The samples were drawn from the first 160 participants of the ongoing ImmuneRACE study and from 950 to 1,500 subjects provided by 6 global collaborators. Nearly every sample came with metadata listing a de-identified subject ID, COVID-19 status, age in years and sex. Where HLA class I and class II types were available, the types were taken from metadata supplied by the sample provider, not from assay-based typing.

The germline V gene yields SGDLS for CDR1 and YYNGEE for CDR2. V is cut back by 4 bases and J by 1 base, with 3 bases in the junction unmatched. Its CDR3 holds 16 amino acids, cysteine through phenylalanine. The sequence is cut down to CDR3 DNA, 48 bases in frame from base 1. Study-wide conclusions, independent of this receptor: Clinical and demographic metadata were provided uncurated, with the amount varying by source and participant.

The collaborating institutions used their own protocols to collect whole blood in K2EDTA tubes. For TCRbeta analysis, collaborator samples were shipped as frozen whole blood, as isolated PBMCs, or as DNA extracted from either sample type. The sequence is built from TRBV9 and TRBJ2-3; 13 of the junction bases match TRBD2. The specimen was peripheral blood. The TCR was taken from a woman of 80 years or more with acute or convalescent COVID-19. CDR3 region: CASSKTSGGGTDTQYF. The bases read TGTGCCAGCAGCAAAACTAGCGGGGGGGGCACAGATACGCAGTATTTT.